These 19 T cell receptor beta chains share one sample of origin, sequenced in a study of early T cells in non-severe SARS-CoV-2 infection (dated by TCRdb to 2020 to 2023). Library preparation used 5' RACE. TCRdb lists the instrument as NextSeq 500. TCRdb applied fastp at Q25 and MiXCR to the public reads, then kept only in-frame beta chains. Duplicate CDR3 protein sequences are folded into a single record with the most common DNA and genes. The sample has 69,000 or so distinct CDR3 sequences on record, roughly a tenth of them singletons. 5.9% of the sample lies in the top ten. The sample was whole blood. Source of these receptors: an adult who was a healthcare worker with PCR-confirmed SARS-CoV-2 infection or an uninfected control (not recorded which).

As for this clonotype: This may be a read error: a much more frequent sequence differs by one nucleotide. The DNA for the CDR3 is TGTGCCAGCAATCCTTCCGGCACAGATACGCAGTATTTT. It yields the protein CASNPSGTDTQYF. The chain joins TRBV7-3 to TRBJ2-3; D call uncertain. Germline CDR1 SGHTA, CDR2 FQGTGA. Trimming removed 7 bases at V and 1 base at J, with 9 bases between. CDR3 length equals 13 residues.

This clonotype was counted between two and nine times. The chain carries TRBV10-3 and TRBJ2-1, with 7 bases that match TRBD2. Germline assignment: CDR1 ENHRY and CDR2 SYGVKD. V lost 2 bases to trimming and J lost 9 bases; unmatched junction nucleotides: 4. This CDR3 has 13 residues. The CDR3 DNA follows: TGTGCCATCAGTGAGATAGGGGAGGGTGAGCAGTTCTTC. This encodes CAISEIGEGEQFF.

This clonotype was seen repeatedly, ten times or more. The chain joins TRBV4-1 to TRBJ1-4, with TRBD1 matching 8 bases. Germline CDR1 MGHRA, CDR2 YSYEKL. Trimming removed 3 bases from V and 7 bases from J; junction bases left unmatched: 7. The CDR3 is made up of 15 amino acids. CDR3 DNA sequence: TGCGCCAGCAGCCAGACAGGGGTTGAAGCTGAAAAACTGTTTTTT. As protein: CASSQTGVEAEKLFF.

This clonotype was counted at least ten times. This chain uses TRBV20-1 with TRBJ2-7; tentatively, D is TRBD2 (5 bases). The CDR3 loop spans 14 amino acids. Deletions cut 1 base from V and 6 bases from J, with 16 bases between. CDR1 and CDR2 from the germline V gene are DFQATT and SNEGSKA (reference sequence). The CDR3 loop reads CSARGPGAEPEQYF. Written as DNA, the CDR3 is TGCAGTGCTAGAGGGCCCGGAGCGGAGCCCGAGCAGTACTTC.

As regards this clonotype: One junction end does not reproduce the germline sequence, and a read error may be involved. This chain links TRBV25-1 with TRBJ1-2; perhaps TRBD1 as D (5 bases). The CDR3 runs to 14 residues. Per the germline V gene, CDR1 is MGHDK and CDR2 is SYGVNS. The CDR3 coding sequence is TGTGCCAGCAATGAAGCAGGCAGGGACCATGGCTACACCTTC. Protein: CASNEAGRDHGYTF.

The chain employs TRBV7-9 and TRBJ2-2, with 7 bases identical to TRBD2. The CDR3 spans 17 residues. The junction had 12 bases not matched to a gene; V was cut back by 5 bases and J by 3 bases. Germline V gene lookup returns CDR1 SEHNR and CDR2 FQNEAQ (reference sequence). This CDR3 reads CASSNEWGGSDTGELFF. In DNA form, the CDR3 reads TGTGCCAGCAGCAACGAATGGGGCGGGAGCGACACCGGGGAGCTGTTTTTT.

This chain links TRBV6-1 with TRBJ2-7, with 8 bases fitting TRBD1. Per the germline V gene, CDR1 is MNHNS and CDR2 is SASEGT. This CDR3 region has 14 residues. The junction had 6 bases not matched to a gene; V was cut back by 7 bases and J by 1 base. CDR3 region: CASTEQGGSYEQYF. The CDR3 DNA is TGTGCCAGCACCGAACAGGGGGGATCCTACGAGCAGTACTTC.

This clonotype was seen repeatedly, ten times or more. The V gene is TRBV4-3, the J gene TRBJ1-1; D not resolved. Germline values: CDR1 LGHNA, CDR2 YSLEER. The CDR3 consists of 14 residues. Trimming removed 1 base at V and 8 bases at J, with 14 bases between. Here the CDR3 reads CASSQVGELAEAFF. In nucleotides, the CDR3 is TGCGCCAGCAGCCAAGTTGGGGAGCTCGCAGAAGCTTTCTTT.

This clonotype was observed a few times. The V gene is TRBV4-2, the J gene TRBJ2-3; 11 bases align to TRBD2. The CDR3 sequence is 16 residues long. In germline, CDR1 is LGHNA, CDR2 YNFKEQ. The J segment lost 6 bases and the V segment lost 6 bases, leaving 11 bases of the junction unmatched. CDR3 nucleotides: TGTGCCAGCAGTCCTACTAGCGGGAGTGCTAGGGATACGCAGTATTTT. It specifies CASSPTSGSARDTQYF.

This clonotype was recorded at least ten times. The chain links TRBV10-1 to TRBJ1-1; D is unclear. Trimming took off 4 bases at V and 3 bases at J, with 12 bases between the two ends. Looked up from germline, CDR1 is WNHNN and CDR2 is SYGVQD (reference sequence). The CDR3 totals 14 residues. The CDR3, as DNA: TGCGCCAGCAGTGTCAACCGGGCAGACACTGAAGCTTTCTTT. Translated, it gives CASSVNRADTEAFF.

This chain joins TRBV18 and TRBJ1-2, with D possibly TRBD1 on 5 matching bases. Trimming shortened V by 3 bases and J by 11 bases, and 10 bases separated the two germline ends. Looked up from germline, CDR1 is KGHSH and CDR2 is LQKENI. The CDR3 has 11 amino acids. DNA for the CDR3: TGTGCCAGCTCACCGGGACGGAGTTACACCTTC. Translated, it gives CASSPGRSYTF.

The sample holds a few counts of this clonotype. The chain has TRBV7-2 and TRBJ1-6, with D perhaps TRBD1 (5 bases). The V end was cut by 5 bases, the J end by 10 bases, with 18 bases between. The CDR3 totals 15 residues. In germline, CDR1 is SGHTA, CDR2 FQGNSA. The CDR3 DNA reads TGTGCCAGCAGCCGACCATCTTCAAGGGACTCACCCCTCCACTTT. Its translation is CASSRPSSRDSPLHF.

CDR3 nucleotide sequence: TGCGCCAGCAGCCCAAGTCCGGGACTAAGCACAGATACGCAGTATTTT. It yields the protein CASSPSPGLSTDTQYF. The chain has TRBV5-1 and TRBJ2-3; 7 nucleotides agree with TRBD2. This CDR3 is built from 16 residues. V lost 4 bases to trimming and J lost 0 bases; unmatched junction nucleotides: 8. CDR1 and CDR2 from the germline V gene are SGHRS and YFSETQ.

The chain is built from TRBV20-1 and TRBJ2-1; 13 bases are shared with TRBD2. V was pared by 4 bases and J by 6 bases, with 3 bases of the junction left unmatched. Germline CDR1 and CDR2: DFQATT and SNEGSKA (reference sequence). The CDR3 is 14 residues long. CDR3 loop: CSAILAGGGNEQFF. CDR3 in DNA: TGCAGTGCTATACTAGCGGGAGGGGGCAATGAGCAGTTCTTC.

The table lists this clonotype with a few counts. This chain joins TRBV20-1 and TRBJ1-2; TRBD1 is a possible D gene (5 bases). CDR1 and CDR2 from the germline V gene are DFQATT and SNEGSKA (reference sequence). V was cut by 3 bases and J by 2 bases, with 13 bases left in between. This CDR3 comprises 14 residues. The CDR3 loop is CSARAGHLNYGYTF. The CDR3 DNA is TGCAGTGCTAGGGCGGGGCACCTAAACTATGGCTACACCTTC.

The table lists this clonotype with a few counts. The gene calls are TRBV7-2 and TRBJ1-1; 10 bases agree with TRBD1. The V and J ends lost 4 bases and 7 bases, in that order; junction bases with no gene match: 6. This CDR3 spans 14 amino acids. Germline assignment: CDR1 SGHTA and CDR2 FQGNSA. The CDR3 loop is CASSYKDRGDEAFF. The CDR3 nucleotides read TGTGCCAGCAGCTACAAGGACAGGGGGGATGAAGCTTTCTTT.

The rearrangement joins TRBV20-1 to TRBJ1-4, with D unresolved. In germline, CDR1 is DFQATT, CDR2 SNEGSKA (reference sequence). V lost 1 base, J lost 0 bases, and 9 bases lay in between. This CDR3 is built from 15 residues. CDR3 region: CSARAPVATNEKLFF. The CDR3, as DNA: TGCAGTGCTAGAGCTCCCGTAGCAACTAATGAAAAACTGTTTTTT.

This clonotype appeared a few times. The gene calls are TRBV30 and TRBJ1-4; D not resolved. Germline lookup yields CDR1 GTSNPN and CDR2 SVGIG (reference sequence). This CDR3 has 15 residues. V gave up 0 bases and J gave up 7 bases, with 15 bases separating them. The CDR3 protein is CAWSVNGEVGEKLFF. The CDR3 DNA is TGTGCCTGGAGTGTAAATGGGGAAGTAGGTGAAAAACTGTTTTTT.

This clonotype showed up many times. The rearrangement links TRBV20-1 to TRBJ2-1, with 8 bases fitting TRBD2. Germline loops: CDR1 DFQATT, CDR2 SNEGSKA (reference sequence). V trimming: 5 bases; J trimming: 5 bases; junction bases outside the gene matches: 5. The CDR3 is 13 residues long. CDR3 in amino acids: CSALGLADNEQFF. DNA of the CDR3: TGCAGTGCTTTAGGACTAGCCGACAATGAGCAGTTCTTC.